This TCR beta chain appears in the sequencing data of a study of post-analysis software for immune sequencing data. Overall study context: Patients with relapsing-remitting, secondary progressive and progressive-relapsing multiple sclerosis courses were all represented.

Germline assignment: CDR1 KGHDR and CDR2 SFDVKD. This CDR3 is 15 amino acids long. About this clonotype itself: The antigen is unknown. At one end the junction does not follow the germline gene, possibly because of a read error.

Study findings and constraints: Roughly 5 TRBV segments occurring more often in patients than controls included TRBV5-6, TRBV5-1 and TRBV20-1.

Prepared TCR beta cDNA libraries contained unique molecular identifiers. TCRdb ran MiXCR on the PCR reads and lists one entry per CDR3 protein. The sample carries 500,000 to 600,000 distinct CDR3 sequences, about 44% recorded once. This chain connects TRBV24-1 to TRBJ1-5, with TRBD1 matching over 8 bases. This clonotype originated in a girl under 18 with multiple sclerosis. The specimen sequenced was blood. CDR3 in amino acids: CATGDADRVDQPQHF. CDR3 DNA sequence: TGTGCCACCGGTGACGCGGACAGGGTCGATCAGCCCCAGCATTTT.